Presented here are 2 T cell receptor beta chains from one specimen sequenced in a study of blood T cell repertoires in COVID-19. TCRdb's table, derived via immunoSEQ multiplex PCR, lists solely in-frame clones and lacks some. Among 100,000 to 150,000 clones listed, more than 75% were seen once. Source material: peripheral blood. The receptors originated from a man aged 45 to 65 with acute or convalescent COVID-19.

The V and J genes are TRBV4-1 and TRBJ1-1; tentatively, D is TRBD1 (6 bases). This CDR3 is built from 13 residues. Germline-derived CDR1 and CDR2 are MGHRA and YSYEKL. V was pared by 0 bases and J by 12 bases, with 14 bases between. The CDR3 nucleotides read TGCGCCAGCAGCCAAGAAGAAGGGACATTAACTTTCTTT. This gives the protein CASSQEEGTLTFF.

This sequence joins TRBV18 and TRBJ1-1, with 7 bases identical to TRBD1. Unmatched junction bases numbered 8, after V lost 3 bases and J lost 1 base. The CDR3 runs to 16 residues. The V gene's germline CDR1 is KGHSH and CDR2 LQKENI. The CDR3 is CASSPRGTATNTEAFF. The DNA of the CDR3 is TGTGCCAGCTCACCTAGAGGGACAGCCACGAACACTGAAGCTTTCTTT.